The present T cell receptor beta chain was sequenced within a study of shared T cell receptors in the human thymus. V dropped 0 bases and J dropped 2; count of bases not matched to a gene: 9. There are 18 residues in the CDR3. CDR1 and CDR2 (germline): LGHNA, YNFKEQ. Here immunoSEQ multiplex PCR was the method, and the copy in TCRdb shows in-frame clones only, minus some. The sample includes some 640,000 clones, about 89% of them seen just once. These same data were also listed under a study on human thymus T cells. In that study: Having corrective surgery for congenital heart defects, healthy Finnish infants were the ones who donated. Corrective cardiac operations yielded the resected thymus tissue. Apparent skewing of V and J gene usage characterized both thymic and blood repertoires. Thymic repertoires of unrelated individuals were reported in related research to overlap highly.

This chain joins TRBV4-2 and TRBJ2-1; 8 nucleotides align to TRBD2. The sequence was collected from a boy younger than two with a congenital heart defect. Sample: thymocytes. The CDR3 is CASSQDFPSGRAYNEQFF. As DNA, the CDR3 is TGTGCCAGCAGCCAAGACTTTCCTAGCGGGCGTGCCTACAATGAGCAGTTCTTC.